These 11 T cell receptor beta chains were all obtained from the same sample, sequenced in a study of T-cell reconstitution after alpha-beta-depleted transplantation in children. It was with unique molecular identifiers that the TCRbeta library was prepared. TCRdb independently ran MiXCR on the PCR reads; one entry per CDR3 protein. The repertoire has around 500,000 distinct CDR3 sequences, around 23% of them found once; the top ten carry 11% to 15%. Sample: PBMCs, mostly from graft donor cells, taken 360 days after TCRalphabeta/CD19-depleted stem cell transplant. The receptors were gathered from a boy younger than two who had a stem cell transplant for acute myeloid leukemia, so the T cells may come from the graft donor.

This clonotype was observed at least ten times. The chain recombines TRBV29-1 with TRBJ1-4; 7 bases match TRBD1. This CDR3 comprises 15 residues. Germline-derived CDR1 and CDR2 are SQVTM and ANQGSEA. Trimming at V came to 3 bases and at J to 8 bases, leaving 12 bases not matched to a gene. The CDR3 bases are TGCAGCGTTGAGCGGACAGGTCGGGGTGACGAAAAACTGTTTTTT. It codes for CSVERTGRGDEKLFF. Using reference TRBV29-1 and TRBJ1-4 for the parts outside the CDR3, the full variable domain is SAVISQKPSRDICQRGTSLTIQCQVDSQVTMMFWYRQQPGQSLTLIATANQGSEATYESGFVIDKFPISRPNLTFSTLTVSNMSPEDSSIYLCSVERTGRGDEKLFFGSGTQLSVL.

A few counts support this clonotype. V gene TRBV29-1 combines with J gene TRBJ1-2; maybe TRBD1 (5 bases). Per the germline V gene, CDR1 is SQVTM and CDR2 is ANQGSEA. This CDR3 is built from 13 residues. Trimming took 8 bases from V and 4 from J, leaving 17 bases between them. CDR3 in DNA: TGCAGCATTCGAGGGGTGGGAGGCTATGGCTACACCTTC. This codes for CSIRGVGGYGYTF.

J is TRBJ2-1 and V is TRBV20-1; 10 nucleotides line up with TRBD2. V lost 6 bases to trimming and J lost 4 bases; unmatched junction nucleotides: 9. This CDR3 region has 15 residues. Germline V gives CDR1 DFQATT, CDR2 SNEGSKA (reference sequence). The CDR3 is CSAQALAGDYNEQFF. The CDR3 DNA reads TGCAGTGCCCAGGCCCTAGCGGGGGATTACAATGAGCAGTTCTTC.

There are many counts of this clonotype. The J gene is TRBJ2-5, the V gene TRBV7-8; D not certain. The CDR3 runs to 13 residues. V was cut by 5 bases and J by 7 bases, with 14 bases left in between. Germline loops: CDR1 SGHVS, CDR2 FQNEAQ. The CDR3: CASSRPGSGTQYF. The DNA for the CDR3 is TGTGCCAGCAGCAGGCCCGGGTCGGGGACCCAGTACTTC.

V and J are TRBV6-1 and TRBJ2-2; D is ambiguous. The CDR3 spans 13 residues. Germline values: CDR1 MNHNS, CDR2 SASEGT. The V and J ends lost 6 bases and 1 base respectively, with 6 bases between them. CDR3 sequence reads: CASSPENTGELFF. The DNA of the CDR3 is TGTGCCAGCAGCCCAGAGAACACCGGGGAGCTGTTTTTT.

This clonotype was counted ten times or more. This chain links TRBV6-6 with TRBJ2-1; no clear D gene. There are 11 residues in the CDR3. V lost 2 bases, J lost 8 bases, and 4 bases lay in between. Germline lookup yields CDR1 MNHNY and CDR2 SVGAGI (reference sequence). CDR3 coding DNA: TGTGCCAGCAGTTACGGGGATGAGCAGTTCTTC. Amino acids: CASSYGDEQFF.

The rearrangement joins TRBV6-5 to TRBJ1-3, with TRBD1 as a possible D gene (5 bases). CDR1 and CDR2 (germline): MNHEY, SVGAGI. V was trimmed by 8 bases and J by 4 bases, leaving 24 bases between them. This CDR3 comprises 17 residues. CDR3 nucleotide sequence: TGTGCCAGCGTCCCGCAGAGGGGAATAGCTTCAGGAAACACCATATATTTT. Amino acids: CASVPQRGIASGNTIYF.

This clonotype was seen ten or more times. The rearrangement links TRBV6-1 to TRBJ2-7; D possibly corresponds to TRBD1 (6 bases). The CDR3 is made up of 13 amino acids. Looked up from germline, CDR1 is MNHNS and CDR2 is SASEGT. Trimming took 8 bases from V and 5 from J, leaving 16 bases between them. For the CDR3, the DNA is TGTGCCAGCTCCAGGGGAAGGGAGAACGAGCAGTACGTC. Its translation is CASSRGRENEQYV.

This chain connects TRBV10-3 to TRBJ2-3; D might be TRBD2 (5 bases). V lost 1 base, J lost 2 bases, and 13 bases lay in between. The CDR3 is 16 residues long. Germline CDR1 ENHRY, CDR2 SYGVKD. The CDR3 loop reads CAISEYVEGTTDTQYF. For the CDR3, the DNA is TGTGCCATCAGTGAGTACGTTGAGGGCACCACAGATACGCAGTATTTT.

The sample holds a few counts of this clonotype. The chain employs TRBV7-2 and TRBJ2-1; tentative D call: TRBD2 (5 bases). The CDR3 spans 13 residues. Germline-derived CDR1 and CDR2 are SGHTA and FQGNSA. Between the trimmed V and J ends, which lost 3 bases and 8 bases, there was a span of 11 bases. The CDR3 loop reads CASSFTLVYEQFF. The CDR3 coding sequence is TGTGCCAGCAGCTTTACACTAGTCTATGAGCAGTTCTTC. The entire variable domain, with the rest obtained from reference TRBV7-2 and TRBJ2-1, is as follows: GAGVSQSPSNKVTEKGKDVELRCDPISGHTALYWYRQSLGQGLEFLIYFQGNSAPDKSGLPSDRFSAERTGGSVSTLTIQRTQQEDSAVYLCASSFTLVYEQFFGPGTRLTVL.

DNA for the CDR3: TGCGCCAGCAGCCAAGAGGTCAGACTGCGGACCCAGTACTTC. This translates into CASSQEVRLRTQYF. This chain uses TRBV4-3 with TRBJ2-5, with D unresolved. The CDR3 extends over 14 amino acids. With 0 bases removed from V and 7 bases from J, the gap between germline ends came to 12 bases. CDR1 is LGHNA and CDR2 is YSLEER in the germline V gene.